Presented here are 13 T cell receptor beta chains from one specimen sequenced in a study of blood T cell repertoires in COVID-19. Profiled with immunoSEQ multiplex PCR; TCRdb holds only in-frame clones, not every one. Of more than 200,000 clones listed, approximately 86% were seen once; the top ten hold about 1.5%. Sequenced: PBMCs or T cells enriched from blood (not recorded which). Receptors originate from a woman in her 50s who had recovered from COVID-19.

V gene TRBV6-5 combines with J gene TRBJ2-3, with 12 positions matching TRBD2. Trimming took 4 bases from V and 5 from J; bases not matched to a gene: 7. The CDR3 runs 16 residues. Germline values: CDR1 MNHEY, CDR2 SVGAGI. CDR3 protein: CASSLTSGSFGDTQYF. The CDR3 DNA reads as TGTGCCAGCAGTTTGACTAGCGGGAGTTTTGGAGATACGCAGTATTTT.

This clone was seen only once. This sequence joins TRBV10-3 and TRBJ1-4; the D gene is possibly TRBD1 (6 bases). The CDR3 is made up of 17 amino acids. CDR1 is ENHRY and CDR2 is SYGVKD in the germline V gene. Trimming cost V 6 bases and J 0 bases, with 17 bases left between them. CDR3 DNA sequence: TGTGCCATCAGCAGGGGCCAACCCCGCTCAACTAATGAAAAACTGTTTTTT. Amino acid sequence: CAISRGQPRSTNEKLFF.

This clone was detected once. This chain links TRBV3-1 (or the pseudogene TRBV3-2) with TRBJ2-7; 7 bases agree with TRBD2. V lost 4 bases, J lost 2 bases, and 5 bases stayed unmatched. Germline V gene sequence: CDR1 LGHDT, CDR2 YNNKEL (reference sequence). CDR3 size: 14 residues. The CDR3 nucleotides are TGTGCCAGCAGCCTAGCGGGTATTACCTACGAGCAGTACTTC. It encodes CASSLAGITYEQYF.

The chain employs TRBV11-2 and TRBJ2-1; D possibly corresponds to TRBD1 (6 bases). CDR3 size: 14 residues. The germline V gene has CDR1 SGHAT and CDR2 FQNNGV. Between the trimmed V and J ends, which lost 5 bases and 9 bases, there was a span of 17 bases. The chain's CDR3 is CASSQIRGKFEQFF. DNA for the CDR3: TGTGCCAGCAGCCAAATTAGGGGGAAATTTGAGCAGTTCTTC.

The gene calls are TRBV9 and TRBJ1-6; 8 bases agree with TRBD1. The CDR3 loop spans 15 amino acids. The ends lost 0 bases at V and 10 bases at J; junction bases unmatched: 6. The germline gives CDR1 SGDLS, CDR2 YYNGEE. CDR3 coding DNA: TGTGCCAGCAGCGTAGCCGAGACAGGGGTATCACCCCTCCACTTT. Protein: CASSVAETGVSPLHF.

The rearrangement uses TRBV6-5 and TRBJ1-2, with 7 bases aligning to TRBD1. The CDR3 is made up of 13 amino acids. V dropped 3 bases and J dropped 3; count of bases not matched to a gene: 1. Germline CDR1 is MNHEY and CDR2 is SVGAGI. The CDR3 region is CASSYRGHYGYTF. CDR3 coding DNA: TGTGCCAGCAGTTATAGGGGGCACTATGGCTACACCTTC.

For this clone: It may be a read error: a sequence one base away is much more abundant. V usage is TRBV7-2 and J usage is TRBJ2-7; no clear D gene. CDR1 SGHTA and CDR2 FQGNSA come from the germline V gene. Deletions cut 4 bases from V and 6 bases from J, with 7 bases between. The CDR3 runs 11 residues. The CDR3 region is CASSSLSEQYF. The DNA for the CDR3 is TGTGCCAGCAGCTCCTTATCCGAGCAGTACTTC.

The V call is TRBV11-2, the J call TRBJ1-1; D is possibly TRBD1 (6 bases). V lost 1 base to trimming and J lost 4 bases, with 10 bases between them. CDR3 length equals 14 residues. Germline V CDR1 and CDR2: SGHAT, FQNNGV. Here the CDR3 reads CASSLASRGTEAFF. The CDR3 DNA is TGTGCCAGCAGCTTAGCGTCCAGGGGCACTGAAGCTTTCTTT.

V and J are TRBV5-1 and TRBJ2-7; TRBD2 matches at 12 bases. CDR3 length: 14 residues. The junction had 4 bases not matched to a gene; V was cut back by 3 bases and J by 6 bases. From germline, CDR1 is SGHRS and CDR2 YFSETQ. CDR3 protein: CASSSTSGSLEQYF. For the CDR3, the DNA is TGCGCCAGCAGCTCGACTAGCGGGAGTCTCGAGCAGTACTTC.

The chain recombines TRBV7-3 with TRBJ1-1, with 8 nucleotides matching TRBD1. Per the germline V gene, CDR1 is SGHTA and CDR2 is FQGTGA. The CDR3 is 13 residues long. The ends lost 5 bases at V and 6 bases at J; junction bases unmatched: 5. Here the CDR3 reads CASSRDRLAEAFF. In DNA form, the CDR3 reads TGTGCCAGCAGCCGGGACAGGTTAGCTGAAGCTTTCTTT. Using reference TRBV7-3 and TRBJ1-1 for the parts outside the CDR3, the full variable domain is GAGVSQTPSNKVTEKGKYVELRCDPISGHTALYWYRQSLGQGPEFLIYFQGTGAADDSGLPNDRFFAVRPEGSVSTLKIQRTERGDSAVYLCASSRDRLAEAFFGQGTRLTVV.

CDR3 amino acids: CASNQGKNTEAFF. The CDR3 nucleotides read TGTGCCAGCAATCAGGGGAAGAACACTGAAGCTTTCTTT. This chain joins TRBV28 and TRBJ1-1; possibly TRBD1 for D (6 bases). Trimming left V 7 bases short and J 1 base short, with 10 bases between. CDR3 size: 13 residues. The V gene's germline CDR1 is MDHEN and CDR2 SYDVKM.

The chain joins TRBV25-1 to TRBJ2-2; TRBD2 matches at 10 bases. This CDR3 spans 15 amino acids. Germline trimming cut 3 bases from V and 4 bases from J; bases unmatched to any gene: 2. The germline CDR1 and CDR2 sequences are MGHDK and SYGVNS. CDR3 region: CASSDSGRSTGELFF. CDR3 nucleotides: TGTGCCAGCAGTGATAGCGGGAGGAGCACCGGGGAGCTGTTTTTT.

The chain joins TRBV18 to TRBJ2-1, with 11 bases identical to TRBD1. Germline trimming cut 4 bases from V and 8 bases from J; bases unmatched to any gene: 4. Germline assignment: CDR1 KGHSH and CDR2 LQKENI. The CDR3 spans 14 residues. CDR3 in amino acids: CASSQGQGVYEQFF. The CDR3 DNA reads as TGTGCCAGCTCACAGGGACAGGGGGTATATGAGCAGTTCTTC. The whole variable domain, remainder taken from reference TRBV18 and TRBJ2-1, is NAGVMQNPRHLVRRRGQEARLRCSPMKGHSHVYWYRQLPEEGLKFMVYLQKENIIDESGMPKERFSAEFPKEGPSILRIQQVVRGDSAAYFCASSQGQGVYEQFFGPGTRLTVL.